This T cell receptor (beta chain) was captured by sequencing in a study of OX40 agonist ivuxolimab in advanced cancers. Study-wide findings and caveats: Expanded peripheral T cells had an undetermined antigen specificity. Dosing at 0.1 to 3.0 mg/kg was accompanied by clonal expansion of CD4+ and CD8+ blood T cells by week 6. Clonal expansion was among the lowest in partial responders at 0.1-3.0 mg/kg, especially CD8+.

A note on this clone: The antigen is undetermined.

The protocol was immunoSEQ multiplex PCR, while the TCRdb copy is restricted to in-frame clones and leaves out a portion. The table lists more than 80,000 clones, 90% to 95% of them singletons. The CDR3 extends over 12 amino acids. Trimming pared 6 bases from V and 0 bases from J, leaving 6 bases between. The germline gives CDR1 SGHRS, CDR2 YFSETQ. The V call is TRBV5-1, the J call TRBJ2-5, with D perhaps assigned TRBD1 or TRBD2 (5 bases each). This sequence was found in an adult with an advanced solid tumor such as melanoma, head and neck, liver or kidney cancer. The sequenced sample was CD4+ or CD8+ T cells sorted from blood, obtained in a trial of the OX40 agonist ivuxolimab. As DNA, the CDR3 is TGCGCCAGCACGGGACACCAAGAGACCCAGTACTTC. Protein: CASTGHQETQYF.